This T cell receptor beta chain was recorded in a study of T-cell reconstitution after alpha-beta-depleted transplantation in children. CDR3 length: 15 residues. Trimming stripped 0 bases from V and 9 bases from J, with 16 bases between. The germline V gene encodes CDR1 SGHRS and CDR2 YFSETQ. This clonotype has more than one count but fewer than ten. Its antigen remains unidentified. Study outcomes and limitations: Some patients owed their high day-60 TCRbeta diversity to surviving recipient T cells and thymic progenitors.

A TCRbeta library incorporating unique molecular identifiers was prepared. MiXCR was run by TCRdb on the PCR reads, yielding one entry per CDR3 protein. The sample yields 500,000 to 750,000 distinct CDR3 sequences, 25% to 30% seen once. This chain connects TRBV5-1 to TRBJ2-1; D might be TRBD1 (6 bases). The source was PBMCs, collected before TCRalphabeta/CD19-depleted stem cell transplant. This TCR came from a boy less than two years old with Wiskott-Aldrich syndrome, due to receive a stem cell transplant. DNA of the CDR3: TGCGCCAGCAGCTTGGTGTCAGGGGAAGGTGGTGAGCAGTTCTTC. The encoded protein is CASSLVSGEGGEQFF. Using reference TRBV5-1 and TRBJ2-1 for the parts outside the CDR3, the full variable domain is KAGVTQTPRYLIKTRGQQVTLSCSPISGHRSVSWYQQTPGQGLQFLFEYFSETQRNKGNFPGRFSGRQFSNSRSEMNVSTLELGDSALYLCASSLVSGEGGEQFFGPGTRLTVL.